These 19 T cell receptor beta chains were sequenced from one sample in a study of blood T cell repertoires in COVID-19. TCRdb's copy holds only in-frame clones and misses some; the assay was immunoSEQ multiplex PCR. This sample has over 85,000 clones; 70% to 90% occur once, and the top ten carry around 4.3%. The sequenced sample was peripheral blood. All receptors come from a human donor with COVID-19, enrolled during active disease. The donor label of this sample is uncertain.

This rearrangement joins TRBV5-6 to TRBJ2-7; D perhaps matches TRBD1 (6 bases). V dropped 1 base and J dropped 0 bases, with 8 bases sitting between them. The CDR3 runs 14 residues. The germline CDR1 and CDR2 sequences are SGHDT and YYEEEE. The CDR3 reads CASSLRDTSYEQYF. The CDR3 region has the DNA TGTGCCAGCAGCTTGAGGGACACCTCCTACGAGCAGTACTTC.

This rearrangement joins TRBV5-8 to TRBJ1-2; D is unclear. Germline loops: CDR1 SGHTS, CDR2 YDEGEE. V lost 4 bases and J lost 5, with 12 bases in between. This CDR3 contains 13 residues. This CDR3 is CASSLVGAYGYTF. As DNA, the CDR3 is TGTGCCAGCAGCCTGGTCGGAGCGTATGGCTACACCTTC.

The chain links TRBV6-8 to TRBJ2-1; maybe TRBD2 (6 bases). Germline CDR1 is MNHGY and CDR2 is SAAAGT. V was trimmed by 5 bases and J by 0 bases, leaving 17 bases between them. The CDR3 length is 17 residues. The DNA for the CDR3 is TGTGCCAGCAGTAGCCGGGACTCTTTGAGCTCCTACAATGAGCAGTTCTTC. It is translated as CASSSRDSLSSYNEQFF.

The V and J genes are TRBV3-1 (or the pseudogene TRBV3-2) and TRBJ2-2; no clear D gene. The V and J ends lost 0 bases and 5 bases respectively, with 7 bases between them. Germline V gene lookup returns CDR1 LGHDT and CDR2 YNNKEL (reference sequence). The CDR3 runs to 14 residues. This chain's CDR3 is CASSQESGTGELFF. The CDR3 DNA reads as TGTGCCAGCAGCCAAGAATCGGGTACCGGGGAGCTGTTTTTT.

The rearrangement joins TRBV19 to TRBJ1-1; the D is unclear. The CDR3 contains 13 residues. V lost 4 bases, J lost 2 bases, and 8 bases lay in between. The V gene's germline CDR1 is LNHDA and CDR2 SQIVND (reference sequence). This chain's CDR3 is CASSSTVNTEAFF. CDR3 DNA sequence: TGTGCCAGTAGTAGCACGGTTAACACTGAAGCTTTCTTT.

The chain couples TRBV10-3 to TRBJ2-2; maybe TRBD2 (6 bases). CDR3 length equals 16 residues. Germline loops: CDR1 ENHRY, CDR2 SYGVKD. Deletions cut 7 bases from V and 6 bases from J, with 21 bases between. The CDR3 DNA sequence: TGTGCCATCAACCCGGTGGGCGGGGTGTTAGCCGGGGAGCTGTTTTTT. Protein: CAINPVGGVLAGELFF.

This clone came up once. V and J are TRBV20-1 and TRBJ1-1; tentatively, D is TRBD1 (5 bases). Germline V gives CDR1 DFQATT, CDR2 SNEGSKA (reference sequence). The CDR3 extends over 13 amino acids. Deletions cut 3 bases from V and 0 bases from J, with 8 bases between. The DNA for the CDR3 is TGCAGTGCTAGTCCGGGGGTGAACACTGAAGCTTTCTTT. Protein: CSASPGVNTEAFF.

The chain carries TRBV18 and TRBJ2-5, with 7 bases lining up with TRBD2. CDR1 and CDR2 from the germline V gene are KGHSH and LQKENI. This CDR3 spans 14 amino acids. Trimming cost V 10 bases and J 3 bases; bases outside gene matches: 11. The CDR3 is CATGLAAEEETQYF. Written as DNA, the CDR3 is TGTGCCACCGGCCTAGCGGCAGAGGAAGAGACCCAGTACTTC.

J is TRBJ1-5 and V is TRBV5-5, with D maybe TRBD1 (6 bases). This CDR3 region has 17 residues. Germline V gene sequence: CDR1 SGHKS, CDR2 YYEKEE (reference sequence). Trimming took 4 bases from V and 1 from J, leaving 18 bases between them. CDR3 nucleotides: TGTGCCAGCAGCCCGCGAGGGGGGGGCTGGAGCAATCAGCCCCAGCATTTT. As protein: CASSPRGGGWSNQPQHF.

This chain uses TRBV21-1 with TRBJ1-1. TRBV21-1 has pseudogene status. CDR3 size: 15 residues. CDR3 bases: TGTGCCAGCAGCAGGGGTCGGGATAAGGCCCCTGAAGCTTTCTTT. As protein: CASSRGRDKAPEAFF.

The table lists this clone with a count of one. The chain links TRBV3-1 (or the pseudogene TRBV3-2) to TRBJ1-5; D unclear. The CDR3 totals 13 residues. Between the trimmed V and J ends, which lost 1 base and 7 bases, there was a span of 8 bases. Germline V gene lookup returns CDR1 LGHDT and CDR2 YNNKEL (reference sequence). The CDR3 bases are TGTGCCAGCAGCCAAGGAGATCGACAGCCCCAGCATTTT. Its protein is CASSQGDRQPQHF.

This clone was counted a few times. This sequence joins TRBV10-2 and TRBJ2-7; weak D call: TRBD1 (6 bases). V lost 6 bases and J lost 5, with 20 bases in between. CDR1 and CDR2 from the germline V gene are WSHSY and SAAADI. There are 15 residues in the CDR3. This chain's CDR3 is CASRGNREPPDEQYF. CDR3 DNA sequence: TGCGCCAGCAGGGGTAACAGGGAACCGCCCGACGAGCAGTACTTC.

The chain is built from TRBV6-5 and TRBJ1-1; D call uncertain. The V gene's germline CDR1 is MNHEY and CDR2 SVGAGI. V lost 6 bases, J lost 4 bases, and 9 bases lay in between. The CDR3 has 12 residues. Written as DNA, the CDR3 is TGTGCCAGCAGACAGCTACCCACTGAAGCTTTCTTT. Translation gives CASRQLPTEAFF.

V usage is TRBV18 and J usage is TRBJ1-4; 9 bases match TRBD1. The CDR3 loop spans 16 amino acids. The junction had 10 bases not matched to a gene; V was cut back by 3 bases and J by 8 bases. Germline-derived CDR1 and CDR2 are KGHSH and LQKENI. The CDR3 loop is CASSPILGTGSEKLFF. The CDR3 coding sequence is TGTGCCAGCTCACCGATCTTGGGGACAGGGTCCGAAAAACTGTTTTTT.

V gene TRBV6-6 combines with J gene TRBJ2-5, with D uncertain. Germline V lookup: CDR1 MNHNY, CDR2 SVGAGI (reference sequence). V lost 3 bases to trimming and J lost 2 bases, with 10 bases between them. The CDR3 is made up of 14 amino acids. CDR3 protein: CASSYPPQQETQYF. The CDR3 DNA reads as TGTGCCAGCAGTTATCCCCCACAGCAAGAGACCCAGTACTTC.

The rearrangement links TRBV2 to TRBJ2-7; 8 positions agree with TRBD2. V gave up 7 bases and J gave up 4 bases; unmatched junction bases: 6. The germline gives CDR1 SNHLY, CDR2 FYNNEI. This CDR3 has 13 amino acids. CDR3 protein: CASNSAGGYEQYF. Here the CDR3 DNA reads TGTGCCAGCAACAGCGCGGGGGGATACGAGCAGTACTTC. The entire variable domain, with the rest obtained from reference TRBV2 and TRBJ2-7, is as follows: EPEVTQTPSHQVTQMGQEVILRCVPISNHLYFYWYRQILGQKVEFLVSFYNNEISEKSEIFDDQFSVERPDGSNFTLKIRSTKLEDSAMYFCASNSAGGYEQYFGPGTRLTVT.

The V gene is TRBV3-1 (or the pseudogene TRBV3-2), the J gene TRBJ1-3; D uncertain. The V end was cut by 3 bases, the J end by 0 bases, with 6 bases between. The length of the CDR3 is 14 residues. The germline V gene encodes CDR1 LGHDT and CDR2 YNNKEL (reference sequence). This chain's CDR3 is CASSQALSGNTIYF. The DNA for the CDR3 is TGTGCCAGCAGCCAGGCCCTCTCTGGAAACACCATATATTTT.

The table lists this clone with a few counts. The chain has TRBV12-5 and TRBJ2-5, with 13 nucleotides matching TRBD2. This CDR3 is 17 amino acids long. With V trimmed by 1 base and J by 2 bases, 4 bases remained unmatched. Germline assignment: CDR1 LGHNT and CDR2 FRNRAP. The CDR3 spells CASGLGLAGGPQETQYF. CDR3 bases: TGTGCTAGTGGTTTGGGACTAGCGGGGGGACCTCAAGAGACCCAGTACTTC.

This chain connects TRBV7-3 to TRBJ2-2; the D gene is possibly TRBD1 (6 bases). V was shortened by 6 bases and J by 0 bases, with 23 bases between the two germline ends. The CDR3 spans 19 residues. Per germline, CDR1 SGHTA and CDR2 FQGTGA. CDR3 DNA: TGTGCCAGCAGTCCCGCTGGGGAAAGGACAGACGCGAACACCGGGGAGCTGTTTTTT. This sequence encodes CASSPAGERTDANTGELFF.